The 5 T cell receptor beta chains given below trace back to one sample, sequenced in a study of regulatory T cells in long-lasting Graves disease. Through Arm-PCR of CDR3 regions and iRepertoire HTBI primers, TCR beta libraries were built. One entry per CDR3 protein results from TCRdb running MiXCR on the multiplex PCR reads. Found here are 350,000 to 500,000 distinct CDR3 sequences, around 13% of them singletons; the top ten hold approximately 17%. Time point described: newly diagnosed GD, antithyroid drugs for less than 3 months. RNA extracted from PBMCs served as the sequencing template. This sample was also put to use in a study of T cells in Graves' hyperthyroidism and ophthalmopathy.

The sequenced sample was peripheral blood mononuclear cells (PBMCs), obtained at new diagnosis, from a patient treated with antithyroid drugs. These receptors were obtained from a woman aged 45 to 65 with Graves disease.

The V and J genes are TRBV12-3 or TRBV12-4 and TRBJ1-3; unclear D gene. CDR3 size: 16 residues. Trimming stripped 5 bases from V and 0 bases from J, with 14 bases between. As DNA, the CDR3 is TGTGCCAGCAGTCCCACTACAGTGCTCTCTGGAAACACCATATATTTT. It encodes CASSPTTVLSGNTIYF.

This clonotype showed up many times. The chain carries TRBV27 and TRBJ2-1; 7 bases are a match to TRBD1. The CDR3 has 15 residues. In germline, CDR1 is MNHEY, CDR2 SMNVEV (reference sequence). Germline trimming cut 5 bases from V and 3 bases from J; bases unmatched to any gene: 7. CDR3 amino acids: CASSPKGAVYNEQFF. In nucleotides, the CDR3 is TGTGCCAGCAGTCCAAAGGGGGCAGTCTACAATGAGCAGTTCTTC.

This clonotype was seen repeatedly, ten times or more. The chain recombines TRBV5-1 with TRBJ1-1; maybe TRBD1 (5 bases). The germline V gene encodes CDR1 SGHRS and CDR2 YFSETQ. Trimming cost V 4 bases and J 4 bases, with 14 bases left between them. The CDR3 is made up of 14 amino acids. This CDR3 reads CASSPTRGVTEAFF. CDR3 sequence (DNA): TGCGCCAGCAGCCCCACCCGGGGGGTCACTGAAGCTTTCTTT.

This clonotype was observed many times. The V gene is TRBV20-1, the J gene TRBJ2-1; no reliable D call. The CDR3 covers 12 residues. CDR1 and CDR2 from the germline V gene are DFQATT and SNEGSKA (reference sequence). V lost 2 bases and J 7 bases, leaving 9 bases between the germline ends. CDR3 sequence: CSARRRVNEQFF. The DNA of the CDR3 is TGCAGTGCTAGAAGGCGTGTTAATGAGCAGTTCTTC.

This clonotype was observed a handful of times. The rearrangement links TRBV2 to TRBJ2-4; 10 positions match TRBD2. CDR1 SNHLY and CDR2 FYNNEI come from the germline V gene. V shed 6 bases, J shed 3 bases, and the junction held 11 bases outside the gene matches. The CDR3 runs 17 residues. The DNA of the CDR3 is TGTGCCAGCAGGGCGGGACTAGCGAGAGGGGGCAAAAACATTCAGTACTTC. The encoded protein is CASRAGLARGGKNIQYF.